Detailed here is one T cell receptor (beta chain). Its target is not known. These data belong to a study of shared clonotypes between healthy human individuals. Study-level points and caveats: Clonotype sharing across several donors was observed for around 4.5% of naive CD4 clonotypes. Naive subsets generally exceeded memory subsets in estimated richness.

Deep was the level at which the assay was run. As originally analysed: Quality scores were absent from the junction-only immunoSEQ sequences, so filtering differed. Generated by immunoSEQ multiplex PCR, the TCRdb table keeps only in-frame clones and is missing some. The V and J calls and the clone size are those of that table, but D and trimming were determined from the DNA. The sample carries around 1.1 million clones, around 82% recorded once. Germline CDR1 and CDR2: SGHVS and FQNEAQ. The V and J ends lost 0 bases and 5 bases, in that order; junction bases with no gene match: 6. The CDR3 loop spans 16 amino acids.

This receptor was obtained from a man aged 18 to 35 in good health. Some clones in this sample may be carry-over from other donors' samples. The V gene is TRBV7-8, the J gene TRBJ2-2; TRBD2 matches at 7 bases. Material: memory CD4+ T cells from PBMCs. Subset specified: CD45RA-negative fraction. The CDR3 sequence: CASSLAKGGWTGELFF. DNA of the CDR3: TGTGCCAGCAGCTTAGCAAAGGGAGGGTGGACCGGGGAGCTGTTTTTT.